Presented here are 14 T cell receptor beta chains from one specimen sequenced in a study of OX40 agonist ivuxolimab in advanced cancers. The library came from the immunoSEQ multiplex PCR assay. As stored in TCRdb, this immuneACCESS dataset retains in-frame rearrangements with V and J assigned. A fraction of the clones does not appear; measured against another copy, unresolved V genes explain less than half of the discrepancy, and the remainder lacks a known reason. The sample profile shows tens of thousands of clones; about 86% of them were found once. Approximately 14% of the sample belongs to the ten largest clones. This sample comprised CD4+ or CD8+ T cells sorted from blood, obtained in a trial of the OX40 agonist ivuxolimab. Every receptor here comes from an adult with an advanced solid tumor such as melanoma, head and neck, liver or kidney cancer.

The V gene is TRBV9, the J gene TRBJ1-2; the D is unclear. The CDR3 spans 12 residues. The germline V and J ends were trimmed by 7 bases and 6 bases, with 13 bases remaining between them. Germline assignment: CDR1 SGDLS and CDR2 YYNGEE. CDR3 sequence: CASPLRENGYTF. In DNA, the CDR3 is TGTGCCAGCCCCCTGAGGGAGAATGGCTACACCTTC.

The chain employs TRBV18 and TRBJ2-7; 7 nucleotides line up with TRBD2. Germline V gene sequence: CDR1 KGHSH, CDR2 LQKENI. J gave up 5 bases and V 8 bases, and 9 bases lay outside the gene matches. This CDR3 contains 13 residues. CDR3 sequence reads: CASRDRGVHEQYF. The CDR3 DNA follows: TGTGCCAGCCGGGACCGGGGGGTCCACGAGCAGTACTTC. Full variable domain (outside the CDR3, taken from reference TRBV18 and TRBJ2-7): NAGVMQNPRHLVRRRGQEARLRCSPMKGHSHVYWYRQLPEEGLKFMVYLQKENIIDESGMPKERFSAEFPKEGPSILRIQQVVRGDSAAYFCASRDRGVHEQYFGPGTRLTVT.

The chain joins TRBV28 to TRBJ2-1; no definite D call. Trimming cost V 6 bases and J 5 bases, with 14 bases left between them. The CDR3 length is 14 residues. The germline V gene has CDR1 MDHEN and CDR2 SYDVKM. The CDR3 reads CASSQRLNHNEQFF. The CDR3 DNA follows: TGTGCCAGCAGCCAACGATTAAACCACAATGAGCAGTTCTTC.

The rearrangement links TRBV4-2 to TRBJ2-3; D is perhaps TRBD2 (6 bases). This CDR3 spans 16 amino acids. Per the germline V gene, CDR1 is LGHNA and CDR2 is YNFKEQ. Trimming took 1 base from V and 0 from J, leaving 11 bases between them. The CDR3 loop is CASSQVERASTDTQYF. CDR3 DNA: TGTGCCAGCAGCCAAGTAGAGCGGGCTAGCACAGATACGCAGTATTTT.

The chain uses TRBV28 and TRBJ2-3, with D unclear. V lost 10 bases and J 0 bases, leaving 14 bases between the germline ends. Germline CDR1 and CDR2: MDHEN and SYDVKM. CDR3 length equals 14 residues. CDR3 loop: CATLTPLSTDTQYF. The CDR3 region has the DNA TGTGCCACCCTCACCCCTCTTAGCACAGATACGCAGTATTTT.

The chain has TRBV5-1 and TRBJ1-5; D might be TRBD1 (6 bases). Germline V gene data show CDR1 as SGHRS and CDR2 as YFSETQ. V was shortened by 1 base and J by 3 bases, with 8 bases between the two germline ends. The CDR3 covers 14 residues. The CDR3 loop is CASSLTGNNQPQHF. For the CDR3, the DNA is TGCGCCAGCAGCTTGACAGGGAACAATCAGCCCCAGCATTTT.

CDR3 bases: TGTGCCAGCAGCCCTCGTTTGTACCTAGCGGGAGACCTGAATGAGCAGTTCTTC. Its translation is CASSPRLYLAGDLNEQFF. The V and J genes are TRBV13 and TRBJ2-1; 10 positions match TRBD2. Germline V gene data show CDR1 as PRHDT and CDR2 as FYEKMQ (reference sequence). This CDR3 comprises 18 residues. J gave up 7 bases and V 5 bases, and 17 bases lay outside the gene matches.

The gene calls are TRBV6-4 and TRBJ1-1; D is possibly TRBD1 (6 bases). This CDR3 has 17 amino acids. Trimming shortened V by 5 bases and J by 3 bases, and 22 bases separated the two germline ends. CDR1 MRHNA and CDR2 SNTAGT come from the germline V gene. CDR3 amino acids: CASSLPGHGREDTEAFF. DNA of the CDR3: TGTGCCAGCAGTTTGCCGGGACACGGCCGAGAGGACACTGAAGCTTTCTTT.

This clone appeared once. CDR3 DNA: TGTGCCAGCTCACCACCTTCACTTTCGGCCTACAATGAGCAGTTCTTC. Amino acid sequence: CASSPPSLSAYNEQFF. The rearrangement links TRBV18 to TRBJ2-1, with no clear D. The germline CDR1 and CDR2 sequences are KGHSH and LQKENI. CDR3 length equals 16 residues. V was trimmed by 0 bases and J by 2 bases, leaving 11 bases between them.

This chain connects TRBV2 to TRBJ2-1; TRBD2 agrees at 12 bases. CDR1 and CDR2 from the germline V gene are SNHLY and FYNNEI. V lost 6 bases, J lost 8 bases, and 17 bases stayed unmatched. The CDR3 extends over 18 amino acids. The CDR3 nucleotides are TGTGCCAGCAGACCAACATCGGGACTAGCGGGCGGCGGGCATGAGCAGTTCTTC. Amino acid sequence: CASRPTSGLAGGGHEQFF.

This chain uses TRBV18 with TRBJ2-7; D tentatively reads TRBD1 or TRBD2 (5 bases each). The germline V gene encodes CDR1 KGHSH and CDR2 LQKENI. The CDR3 consists of 16 residues. Deletions cut 3 bases from V and 0 bases from J, with 15 bases between. CDR3 amino acids: CASSPYGTGSSYEQYF. CDR3 in DNA: TGTGCCAGCTCACCCTACGGGACGGGAAGCTCCTACGAGCAGTACTTC.

The rearrangement uses TRBV6-5 and TRBJ1-5; D is unclear. This CDR3 comprises 13 residues. V was pared by 6 bases and J by 9 bases, with 15 bases between. Germline loops: CDR1 MNHEY, CDR2 SVGAGI. The CDR3 nucleotides are TGTGCCAGCAGCCCGGGCGGGATGGGGCCCCAGCATTTT. Translation: CASSPGGMGPQHF.

The V call is TRBV5-1, the J call TRBJ1-3; TRBD1 agrees at 8 bases. Looked up from germline, CDR1 is SGHRS and CDR2 is YFSETQ. The CDR3 spans 15 residues. Trimming took 2 bases from V and 3 from J; bases not matched to a gene: 4. As DNA, the CDR3 is TGCGCCAGCAGCTTCCAGGGGGCCAGTGGAAACACCATATATTTT. It specifies CASSFQGASGNTIYF.

The chain links TRBV30 to TRBJ1-4; D might be TRBD1 (5 bases). There are 15 residues in the CDR3. Germline CDR1 and CDR2: GTSNPN and SVGIG (reference sequence). V lost 3 bases and J 7 bases, leaving 18 bases between the germline ends. The CDR3 is CAWSAGVGSSEKLFF. The CDR3 nucleotides read TGTGCCTGGAGCGCGGGGGTCGGGTCGAGTGAAAAACTGTTTTTT.